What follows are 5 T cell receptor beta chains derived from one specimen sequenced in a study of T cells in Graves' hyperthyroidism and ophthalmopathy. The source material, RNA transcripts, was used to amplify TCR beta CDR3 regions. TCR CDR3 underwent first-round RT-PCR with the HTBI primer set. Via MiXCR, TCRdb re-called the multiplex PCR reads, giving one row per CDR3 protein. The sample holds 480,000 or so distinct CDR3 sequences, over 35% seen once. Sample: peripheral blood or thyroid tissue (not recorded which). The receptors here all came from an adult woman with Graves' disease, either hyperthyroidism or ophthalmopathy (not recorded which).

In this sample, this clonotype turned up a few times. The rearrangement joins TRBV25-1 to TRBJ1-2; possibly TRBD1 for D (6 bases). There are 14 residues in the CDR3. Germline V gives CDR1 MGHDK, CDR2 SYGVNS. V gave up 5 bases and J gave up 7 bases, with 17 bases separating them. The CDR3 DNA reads TGTGCCAGCAGTCTCCAGGGGATTACGGGTGGCTACACCTTC. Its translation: CASSLQGITGGYTF.

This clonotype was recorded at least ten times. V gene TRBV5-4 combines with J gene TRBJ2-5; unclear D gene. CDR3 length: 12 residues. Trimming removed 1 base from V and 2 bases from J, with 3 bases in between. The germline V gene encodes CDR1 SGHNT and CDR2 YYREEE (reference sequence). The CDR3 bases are TGTGCCAGCAGCTTGCAGCAAGAGACCCAGTACTTC. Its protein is CASSLQQETQYF.

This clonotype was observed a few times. CDR3 residues: CASSLALQGVGEQYF. Written as DNA, the CDR3 is TGTGCCAGCAGCTTAGCTTTACAGGGGGTCGGGGAGCAGTACTTC. This chain connects TRBV7-8 to TRBJ2-7; the match to TRBD1 covers 8 bases. The CDR3 covers 15 residues. Germline assignment: CDR1 SGHVS and CDR2 FQNEAQ. The V and J ends lost 0 bases and 7 bases, in that order; junction bases with no gene match: 8.

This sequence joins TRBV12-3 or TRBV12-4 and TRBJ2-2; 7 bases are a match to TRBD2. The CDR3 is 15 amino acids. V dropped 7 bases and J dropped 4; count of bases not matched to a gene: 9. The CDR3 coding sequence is TGTGCCAGCATCCGCGGGGGACTACTCACCGGGGAGCTGTTTTTT. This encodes CASIRGGLLTGELFF.

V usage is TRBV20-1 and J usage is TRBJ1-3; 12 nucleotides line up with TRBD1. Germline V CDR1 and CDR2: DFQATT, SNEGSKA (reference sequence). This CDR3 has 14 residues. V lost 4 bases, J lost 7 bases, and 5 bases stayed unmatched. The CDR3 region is CSAMGQGAQNTIYF. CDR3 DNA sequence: TGCAGTGCTATGGGACAGGGGGCCCAGAACACCATATATTTT.